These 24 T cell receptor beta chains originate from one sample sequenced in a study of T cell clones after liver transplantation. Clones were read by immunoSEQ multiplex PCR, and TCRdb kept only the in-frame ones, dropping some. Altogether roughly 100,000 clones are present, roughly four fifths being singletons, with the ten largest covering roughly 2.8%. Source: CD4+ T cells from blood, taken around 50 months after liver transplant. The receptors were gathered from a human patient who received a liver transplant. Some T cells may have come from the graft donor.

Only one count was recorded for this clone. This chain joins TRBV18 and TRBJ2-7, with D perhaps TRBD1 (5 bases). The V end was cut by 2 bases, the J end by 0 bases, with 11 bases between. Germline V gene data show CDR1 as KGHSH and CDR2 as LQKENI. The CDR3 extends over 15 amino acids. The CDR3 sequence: CASSPVGLGSYEQYF. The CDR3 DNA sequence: TGTGCCAGCTCACCAGTGGGGCTCGGCTCCTACGAGCAGTACTTC. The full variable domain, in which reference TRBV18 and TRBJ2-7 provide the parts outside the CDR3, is NAGVMQNPRHLVRRRGQEARLRCSPMKGHSHVYWYRQLPEEGLKFMVYLQKENIIDESGMPKERFSAEFPKEGPSILRIQQVVRGDSAAYFCASSPVGLGSYEQYFGPGTRLTVT.

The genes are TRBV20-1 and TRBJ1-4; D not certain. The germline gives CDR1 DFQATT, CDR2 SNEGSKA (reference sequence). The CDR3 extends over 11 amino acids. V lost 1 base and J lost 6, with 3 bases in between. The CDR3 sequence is CSARGHEKLFF. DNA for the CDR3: TGCAGTGCTAGAGGCCATGAAAAACTGTTTTTT.

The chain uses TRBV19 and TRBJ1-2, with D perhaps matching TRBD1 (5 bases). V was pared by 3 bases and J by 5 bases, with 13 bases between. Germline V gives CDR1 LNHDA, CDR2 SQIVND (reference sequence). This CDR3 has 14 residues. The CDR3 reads CASSIGARGYGYTF. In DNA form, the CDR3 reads TGTGCCAGTAGTATCGGGGCCAGAGGGTATGGCTACACCTTC.

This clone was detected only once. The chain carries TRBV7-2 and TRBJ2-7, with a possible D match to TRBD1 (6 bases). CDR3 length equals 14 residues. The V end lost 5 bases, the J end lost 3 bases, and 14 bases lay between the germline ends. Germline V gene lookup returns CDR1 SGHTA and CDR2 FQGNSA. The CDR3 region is CASSPGQRVYEQYF. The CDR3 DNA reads TGTGCCAGCAGCCCCGGACAGAGAGTCTACGAGCAGTACTTC.

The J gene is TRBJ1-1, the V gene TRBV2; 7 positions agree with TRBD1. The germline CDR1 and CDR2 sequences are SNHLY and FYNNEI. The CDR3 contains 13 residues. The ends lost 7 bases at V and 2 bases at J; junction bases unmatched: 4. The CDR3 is CASTGGGNTEAFF. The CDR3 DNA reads TGTGCCAGCACCGGAGGGGGCAACACTGAAGCTTTCTTT. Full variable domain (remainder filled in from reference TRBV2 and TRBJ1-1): EPEVTQTPSHQVTQMGQEVILRCVPISNHLYFYWYRQILGQKVEFLVSFYNNEISEKSEIFDDQFSVERPDGSNFTLKIRSTKLEDSAMYFCASTGGGNTEAFFGQGTRLTVV.

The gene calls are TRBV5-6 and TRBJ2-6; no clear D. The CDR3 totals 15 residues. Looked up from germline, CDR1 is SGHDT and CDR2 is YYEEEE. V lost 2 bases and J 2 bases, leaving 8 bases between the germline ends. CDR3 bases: TGTGCCAGCAGCTTTAGGGCTACTGGGGCCAACGTCCTGACTTTC. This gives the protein CASSFRATGANVLTF.

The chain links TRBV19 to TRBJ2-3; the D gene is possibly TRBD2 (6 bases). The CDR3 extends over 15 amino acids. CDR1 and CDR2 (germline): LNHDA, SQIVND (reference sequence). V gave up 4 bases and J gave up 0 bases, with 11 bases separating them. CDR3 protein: CASSSPGLSTDTQYF. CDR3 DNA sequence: TGTGCCAGTAGTAGTCCGGGACTGAGCACAGATACGCAGTATTTT.

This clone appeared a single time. For the CDR3, the DNA is TGTGCCAGCACCCTCCAGGGCGTGGGGAATGAGCAGTTCTTC. Translated: CASTLQGVGNEQFF. J is TRBJ2-1 and V is TRBV6-5, with TRBD1 as a possible D gene (5 bases). The CDR3 is 14 amino acids. Germline V gene lookup returns CDR1 MNHEY and CDR2 SVGAGI. Trimming pared 7 bases from V and 7 bases from J, leaving 17 bases between.

The CDR3 region is CASSHPSTTGAYGYTF. The CDR3 DNA reads TGTGCCAGCAGCCACCCGTCAACGACAGGGGCGTATGGCTACACCTTC. The rearrangement joins TRBV12-1 to TRBJ1-2; the table gives TRBD1 as D, unverified against the DNA. TRBV12-1 is a pseudogene. The CDR3 totals 16 residues.

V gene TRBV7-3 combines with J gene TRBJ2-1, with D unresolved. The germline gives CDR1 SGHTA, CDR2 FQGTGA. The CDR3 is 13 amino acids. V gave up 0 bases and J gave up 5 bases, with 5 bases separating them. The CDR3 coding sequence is TGTGCCAGCAGCTTAACGGATAACAATGAGCAGTTCTTC. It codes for CASSLTDNNEQFF.

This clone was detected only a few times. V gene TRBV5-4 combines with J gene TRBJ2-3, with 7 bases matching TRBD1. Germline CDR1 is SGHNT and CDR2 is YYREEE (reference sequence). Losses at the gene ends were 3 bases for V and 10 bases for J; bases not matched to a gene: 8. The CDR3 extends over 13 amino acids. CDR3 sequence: CASSSGQPTSQYF. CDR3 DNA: TGTGCCAGCAGCTCGGGACAGCCTACATCGCAGTATTTT.

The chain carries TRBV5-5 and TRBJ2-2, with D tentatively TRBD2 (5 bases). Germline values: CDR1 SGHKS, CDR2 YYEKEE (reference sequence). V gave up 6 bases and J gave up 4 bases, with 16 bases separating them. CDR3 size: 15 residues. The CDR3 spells CASNLLLGSTGELFF. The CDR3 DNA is TGTGCCAGCAACCTACTACTAGGGTCCACCGGGGAGCTGTTTTTT.

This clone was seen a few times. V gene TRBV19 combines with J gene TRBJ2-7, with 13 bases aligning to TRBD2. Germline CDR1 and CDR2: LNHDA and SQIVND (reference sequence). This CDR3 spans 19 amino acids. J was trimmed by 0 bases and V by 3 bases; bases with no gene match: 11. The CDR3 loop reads CASSITGTSGAFISYEQYF. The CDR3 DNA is TGTGCCAGTAGTATCACCGGGACTAGCGGGGCATTTATCTCCTACGAGCAGTACTTC.

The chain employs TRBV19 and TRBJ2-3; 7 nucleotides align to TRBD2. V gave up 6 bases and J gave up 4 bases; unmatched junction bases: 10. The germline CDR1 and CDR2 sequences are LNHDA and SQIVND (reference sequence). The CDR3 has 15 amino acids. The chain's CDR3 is CASSSSGRGSDTQYF. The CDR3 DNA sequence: TGTGCCAGTAGCTCTAGCGGACGAGGATCAGATACGCAGTATTTT.

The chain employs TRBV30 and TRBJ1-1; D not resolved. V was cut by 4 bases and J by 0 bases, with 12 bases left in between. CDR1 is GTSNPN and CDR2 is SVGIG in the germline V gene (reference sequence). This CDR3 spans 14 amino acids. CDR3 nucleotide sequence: TGTGCCTGGACCAGGTTCCTAATGAACACTGAAGCTTTCTTT. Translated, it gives CAWTRFLMNTEAFF.

The CDR3 region has the DNA TGTGCCACCAGCAGAGTAGCGGGGTGGGGTTCTGGGGCCAACGTCCTGACTTTC. This translates into CATSRVAGWGSGANVLTF. V gene TRBV15 combines with J gene TRBJ2-6; 8 positions agree with TRBD2. Per germline, CDR1 LNHNV and CDR2 YYDKDF (reference sequence). The CDR3 runs 18 residues. The junction had 6 bases not matched to a gene; V was cut back by 1 base and J by 1 base.

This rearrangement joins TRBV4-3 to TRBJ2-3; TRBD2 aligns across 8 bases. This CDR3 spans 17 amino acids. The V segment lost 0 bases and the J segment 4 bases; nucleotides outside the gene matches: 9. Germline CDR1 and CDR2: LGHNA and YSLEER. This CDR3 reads CASSQDGTRSGADTQYF. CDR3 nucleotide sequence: TGCGCCAGCAGCCAAGACGGGACTAGGAGCGGCGCAGATACGCAGTATTTT.

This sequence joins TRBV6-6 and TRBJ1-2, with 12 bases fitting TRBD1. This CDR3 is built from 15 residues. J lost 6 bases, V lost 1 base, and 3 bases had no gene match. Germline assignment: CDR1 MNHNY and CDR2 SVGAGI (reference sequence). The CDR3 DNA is TGTGCCAGCAGTTACTACCGGGACAGGGGGCATGGCTACACCTTC. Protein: CASSYYRDRGHGYTF.

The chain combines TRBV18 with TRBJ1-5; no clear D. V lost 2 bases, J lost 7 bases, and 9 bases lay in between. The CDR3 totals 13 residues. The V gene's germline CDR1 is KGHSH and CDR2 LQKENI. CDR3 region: CASSPTVSQPQHF. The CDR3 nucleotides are TGTGCCAGCTCACCAACCGTTTCCCAGCCCCAGCATTTT.

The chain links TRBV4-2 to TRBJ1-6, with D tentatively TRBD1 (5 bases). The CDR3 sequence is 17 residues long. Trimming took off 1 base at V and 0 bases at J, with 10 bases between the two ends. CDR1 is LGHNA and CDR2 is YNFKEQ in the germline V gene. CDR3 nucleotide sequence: TGTGCCAGCAGCCAAGCGGGCCAGGGCTCCTATAATTCACCCCTCCACTTT. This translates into CASSQAGQGSYNSPLHF.

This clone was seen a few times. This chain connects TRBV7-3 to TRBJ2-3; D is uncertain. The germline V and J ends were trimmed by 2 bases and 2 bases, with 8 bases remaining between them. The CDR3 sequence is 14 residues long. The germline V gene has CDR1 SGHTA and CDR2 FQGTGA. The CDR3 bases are TGTGCCAGCAGCTTATCGCATACCACAGATACGCAGTATTTT. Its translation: CASSLSHTTDTQYF.

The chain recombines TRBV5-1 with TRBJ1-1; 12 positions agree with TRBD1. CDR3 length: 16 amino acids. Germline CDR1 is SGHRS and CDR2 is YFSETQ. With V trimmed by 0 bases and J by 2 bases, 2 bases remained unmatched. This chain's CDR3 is CASSLGDRGHNTEAFF. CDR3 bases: TGCGCCAGCAGCTTGGGGGACAGGGGGCACAACACTGAAGCTTTCTTT.

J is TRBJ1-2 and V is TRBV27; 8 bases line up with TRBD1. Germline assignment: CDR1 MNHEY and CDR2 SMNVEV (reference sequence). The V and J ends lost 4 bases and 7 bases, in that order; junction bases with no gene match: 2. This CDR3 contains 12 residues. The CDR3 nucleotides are TGTGCCAGCAGTTCCGACAGGGGTGGCTACACCTTC. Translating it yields CASSSDRGGYTF.

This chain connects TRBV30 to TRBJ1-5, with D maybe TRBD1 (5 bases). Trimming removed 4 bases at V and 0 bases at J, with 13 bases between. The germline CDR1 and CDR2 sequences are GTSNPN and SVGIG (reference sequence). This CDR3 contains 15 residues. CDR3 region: CAWKQGVNSNQPQHF. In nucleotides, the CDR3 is TGTGCCTGGAAGCAAGGGGTGAATAGCAATCAGCCCCAGCATTTT.